Listed below are T cell receptor beta chains from one sample, sequenced in a study of spatial heterogeneity in lung cancer. TCRdb ran MiXCR on the 5' RACE reads and lists one entry per CDR3 protein. The table has 5,000 to 5,500 distinct CDR3 sequences, 6.5% to 7.5% seen once. The sequencing here drew on lung tumor tissue, taken at surgery. The receptors were gathered from a male donor with early-stage non-small cell lung cancer. Both conserved end residues are part of each CDR3. Fields, in order: V gene, CDR3 protein.

>TRBV9
CASSRDLNTGELFF
>TRBV11-2
CASSSDGIYNEQFF
>TRBV2
CASSEGLHAYNEQFF
>TRBV6-5
CASSYSTALGNTIYF
>TRBV7-3
CASSSRVGNEQYF
>TRBV7-3
CASSLTSGGGDTQYF
>TRBV6-2/TRBV6-3
CASTSPGTAYEQYF
>TRBV18
CASSPWTSRGTEAFF
>TRBV5-1
CASSFGGPGEKLFF
>TRBV27
CASGLQPITSTDTQYF
>TRBV28
CASTLTVTTEAFF
>TRBV7-3
CASSPWTGETQYF
>TRBV20-1
CSARSASGGSSGANVLTF
>TRBV7-6
CASSLDGPTTGANVLTF
>TRBV6-6
CASSYGSGGAETQYF
>TRBV4-2
CASSQGQIQETQYF
>TRBV24-1
CATSARGTGIEGLNYGYTF
>TRBV29-1
CSVEDREGETYEQYF
>TRBV20-1
CSAVDSPYEQYF
>TRBV4-1
CASSQVEGGSYEQYF
>TRBV13
CASSFPGHYEQYF
>TRBV29-1
CSVLEVAGYNEQFF
>TRBV12-3/TRBV12-4
CASSLGGTIIEFF
>TRBV20-1
CSARDPARGDNEQFF
>TRBV30
CAWNRGGTDTQYF
>TRBV19
CASSAQAPGGADTQYF
>TRBV5-1
CASSLGDVVYEQYF
>TRBV28
CASSLYRDRYLEQYF
>TRBV6-2/TRBV6-3
CASMGLTVSGANVLTF
>TRBV10-3
CATSGGNQPQHF
>TRBV12-3/TRBV12-4
CASSTGANVLTF
>TRBV7-8
CASSLESYPGNTIYF
>TRBV5-1
CASSSTGKTNEKLFF
>TRBV4-1
CASSQDSSYNSPLHF
>TRBV20-1
CSARDKWIGQGSNQPQHF